This TCR beta chain was sequenced in a study of blood T cell repertoires in COVID-19 (dated by TCRdb to 2020 to 2022). About the study as a whole: The collaborator samples originated in the United States, Italy and Spain and spanned the acute and convalescent phases of COVID-19. Where HLA class I and class II types were available, the types were taken from metadata supplied by the sample provider, not from assay-based typing. Sample metadata almost always included a de-identified subject ID, COVID-19 status, age in years and sex. Deeply sampled blood TCRbeta repertoires from subjects exposed to, actively infected with, or recovered from COVID-19 were included in the dataset. A freely available public database, intended as a resource for researchers studying the immune response to SARS-CoV-2, is where the repertoires were released. The prospective study material was composed of cDNA or gDNA derived from T cells, B-cell-depleted T cells, or PBMCs. The samples were drawn from the first 160 participants of the ongoing ImmuneRACE study and from 1,200 or so subjects provided by 6 global collaborators. Study-wide conclusions, independent of this receptor: How much clinical and demographic metadata was included differed by source and by participant, and the metadata was provided uncurated.

The collaborating institutions used their own protocols to collect whole blood in K2EDTA tubes. Collaborator samples were shipped for TCRbeta analysis as frozen whole blood, isolated PBMCs, or DNA extracted from either sample type. V is shortened by 0 bases, J by 5 bases, and the region joining them spans 11 bases. The CDR1 and CDR2 encoded by the germline V gene (reference sequence) are SGHNT and YYREEE. The CDR3 runs 14 residues from the cysteine to the phenylalanine. The DNA shown is the 42-base CDR3, in frame from base 1. TCRbeta CDR3 regions were amplified from genomic DNA by means of the immunoSEQ Assay, a bias-controlled multiplex PCR. The paper's data handling went like this. The number of nucleated cells in each sample was estimated from the amplification of reference gene primers within the assay. To quantify the absolute abundance of each unique TCRbeta CDR3 rearrangement, sequence reads were collapsed and filtered. For each sample, productive Simpson clonality was calculated by taking the square root of Simpson's diversity index across productive rearrangements. Sourced from immuneACCESS, this table was stored by TCRdb with only in-frame sequences that have V and J called. A share of the clones is absent; for the studies checked, an unresolved V gene accounts for under half, and the remainder has no known explanation. V and J calls and clone size are those listed in that table; D and trimming were worked out from the DNA. This sample lists 150,000 to 200,000 clones; less than 85% were detected once. The ten largest clones take up approximately 10% of the sample.

This clone was detected only once. Its antigen remains unidentified. It has no much larger one-base neighbor in the sample; base qualities were not kept. This receptor chain uses TRBV5-4 and TRBJ1-1; a tentative D match to TRBD1 spans 5 bases. The receptor was isolated from a woman over 75 with active or convalescent COVID-19. Sequenced sample: peripheral blood. CDR3 sequence: CASSLGGVGTEAFF. The DNA is as follows: TGTGCCAGCAGCTTGGGGGGGGTAGGAACTGAAGCTTTCTTT.